This TCR beta chain was sequenced during a study of cytomegalovirus exposure and HLA in healthy donors. The study's findings and limits: Later analysis identified 16,951 TCR beta sequences associated with HLA alleles, using a false discovery rate threshold of 0.05.

With respect to this clone: Antigen: not known.

Germline V gene lookup returns CDR1 SGHRS and CDR2 YFSETQ. The V and J ends lost 4 bases and 1 base, in that order; junction bases with no gene match: 6. This CDR3 comprises 16 residues. The study ran its PCR with 60 Vbeta and 13 Jbeta primers. Assay used: immunoSEQ multiplex PCR; TCRdb lists only in-frame clones, some missing. Altogether approximately 70,000 clones are present, around 78% being singletons, with the ten largest covering 7.5% to 10%. V gene TRBV5-1 combines with J gene TRBJ2-3; 10 positions agree with TRBD1. Input material: PBMCs. This receptor was obtained from a man between 40 and 49 years old in good health and CMV-seronegative. CDR3 region: CASSVTGTGGTDTQYF. The CDR3 bases are TGCGCCAGCAGCGTCACCGGGACAGGGGGCACAGATACGCAGTATTTT.